The clone carrying this T cell receptor beta chain was found a few times. This specimen belongs to a study of blood T cell repertoires in COVID-19. The overall study: Researchers got acute and convalescent COVID-19 samples from the United States, Italy and Spain. The analysed material was cDNA or gDNA that came from T cells, B-cell-depleted T cells, or PBMCs.

Authors' data handling: Estimation of nucleated cell counts relied on the amplification of reference gene primers. Profiled with immunoSEQ multiplex PCR; TCRdb holds only in-frame clones, not every one. V and J calls and clone size are those listed in that table; D and trimming were worked out from the DNA. The sample includes a few hundred thousand clones, 70% to 90% of them seen just once. Material: peripheral blood. The origin of this receptor is a man aged 60-69 years with acute or convalescent COVID-19.

The CDR3 coding sequence is TGTGCCAGCAGACAGGGGGCGAATAATTCACCCCTCCACTTT. Translation: CASRQGANNSPLHF. This chain joins TRBV7-9 and TRBJ1-6, with 9 bases that match TRBD1. This CDR3 region has 14 residues. Germline CDR1 is SEHNR and CDR2 is FQNEAQ (reference sequence). The ends lost 6 bases at V and 5 bases at J; junction bases unmatched: 2.